A single sample is the source of the 23 T cell receptor beta chains below, sequenced in a study of cytotoxic CD8 clonotypes in ibrutinib-treated CLL. Method: immunoSEQ multiplex PCR; TCRdb's copy keeps in-frame clones and lacks some. Among approximately 97,000 clones, roughly three quarters were seen once, and the ten largest hold around 23%. The starting material was PBMCs, obtained after 24 months of ibrutinib treatment. The receptors were sampled from a human donor with chronic lymphocytic leukemia.

This chain links TRBV6-6 with TRBJ1-2, with 8 bases aligning to TRBD1. The V gene's germline CDR1 is MNHNY and CDR2 SVGAGI (reference sequence). After removal of 1 base from V and 6 bases from J, the junction contained 7 bases not matched to a gene. The CDR3 runs to 15 residues. This CDR3 is CASSYFARGPDGYTF. CDR3 DNA sequence: TGTGCCAGCAGTTACTTCGCCAGGGGGCCTGATGGCTACACCTTC.

This clone was found a few times. The V call is TRBV21-1, the J call TRBJ1-5; TRBD1 is the table's D call, not checked against the DNA. TRBV21-1 is an annotated pseudogene. The CDR3 has 15 amino acids. CDR3 sequence: CASSKGWAGTQPQHF. The CDR3 DNA reads TGTGCCAGCAGCAAGGGGTGGGCAGGGACACAGCCCCAGCATTTT.

The J gene is TRBJ2-3, the V gene TRBV7-2, with 8 bases matching TRBD2. From germline, CDR1 is SGHTA and CDR2 FQGNSA. V shed 4 bases, J shed 1 base, and the junction held 7 bases outside the gene matches. The CDR3 runs 16 residues. Here the CDR3 reads CASSSASGLRTDTQYF. As DNA, the CDR3 is TGTGCCAGCAGCTCCGCTAGCGGGCTACGCACAGATACGCAGTATTTT.

The chain combines TRBV7-9 with TRBJ2-7; the match to TRBD2 covers 7 bases. With 5 bases clipped from V and 1 base from J, the junction kept 8 bases outside the gene matches. The germline V gene has CDR1 SEHNR and CDR2 FQNEAQ (reference sequence). The CDR3 is made up of 15 amino acids. CDR3 DNA: TGTGCCAGCAGCGGGAGGGGAGCAGAGTCCTACGAGCAGTACTTC. Translating gives CASSGRGAESYEQYF.

The chain employs TRBV19 and TRBJ1-1, with D maybe TRBD1 (5 bases). V shed 4 bases and J shed 3 bases, with 9 bases lying between them. The CDR3 runs to 13 residues. Germline assignment: CDR1 LNHDA and CDR2 SQIVND (reference sequence). The CDR3 coding sequence is TGTGCCAGTAGTACAGGGTCCTACACTGAAGCTTTCTTT. Protein product: CASSTGSYTEAFF.

The sample holds one count of this clone. The chain links TRBV5-8 to TRBJ2-1; 9 bases match TRBD2. Trimming cost V 4 bases and J 8 bases; bases outside gene matches: 13. The CDR3 loop spans 16 amino acids. Germline CDR1 reads SGHTS; CDR2 reads YDEGEE. In DNA, the CDR3 is TGTGCCAGCAGCAGGGGACTAGCCCCCGGGGGCCATGAGCAGTTCTTC. Amino acids: CASSRGLAPGGHEQFF. Full variable domain (rest looked up from reference TRBV5-8 and TRBJ2-1): EAGVTQSPTHLIKTRGQQATLRCSPISGHTSVYWYQQALGLGLQFLLWYDEGEERNRGNFPPRFSGRQFPNYSSELNVNALELEDSALYLCASSRGLAPGGHEQFFGPGTRLTVL.

This sequence joins TRBV5-1 and TRBJ2-5; the D gene is possibly TRBD1 (5 bases). Trimming pared 0 bases from V and 0 bases from J, leaving 9 bases between. CDR1 is SGHRS, CDR2 YFSETQ, per germline. CDR3 size: 15 residues. CDR3 nucleotides: TGCGCCAGCAGCTTGGGGCCAGGGTACCAAGAGACCCAGTACTTC. This codes for CASSLGPGYQETQYF.

The chain is built from TRBV7-3 and TRBJ1-6; perhaps TRBD1 as D (5 bases). The germline gives CDR1 SGHTA, CDR2 FQGTGA. The CDR3 length is 17 residues. V lost 3 bases, J lost 10 bases, and 22 bases lay in between. The CDR3 loop is CASSFFREKGVDSPLHF. CDR3 DNA: TGTGCCAGCAGCTTCTTCCGGGAAAAAGGGGTAGACTCACCCCTCCACTTT. The entire variable domain, with the rest obtained from reference TRBV7-3 and TRBJ1-6, is as follows: GAGVSQTPSNKVTEKGKYVELRCDPISGHTALYWYRQSLGQGPEFLIYFQGTGAADDSGLPNDRFFAVRPEGSVSTLKIQRTERGDSAVYLCASSFFREKGVDSPLHFGNGTRLTVT.

The V call is TRBV11-2, the J call TRBJ2-7; no clear D gene. The CDR3 contains 12 residues. V lost 2 bases to trimming and J lost 13 bases, with 15 bases between them. CDR1 and CDR2 (germline): SGHAT, FQNNGV. This CDR3 reads CASSLRFVGPYF. CDR3 DNA sequence: TGTGCCAGCAGCTTACGATTCGTGGGTCCCTACTTC.

The V call is TRBV28, the J call TRBJ1-2; TRBD1 agrees at 9 bases. V shed 6 bases, J shed 4 bases, and the junction held 9 bases outside the gene matches. The V gene's germline CDR1 is MDHEN and CDR2 SYDVKM. The CDR3 is made up of 15 amino acids. The CDR3: CASRTGTGSAYGYTF. The DNA of the CDR3 is TGTGCCAGCAGAACCGGGACAGGGAGCGCCTATGGCTACACCTTC.

CDR3 protein: CASSLGHTSQNIQYF. CDR3 nucleotides: TGTGCCAGCAGCTTAGGGCACACAAGCCAAAACATTCAGTACTTC. The chain uses TRBV7-9 and TRBJ2-4; D ambiguous. The V end lost 1 base, the J end lost 5 bases, and 12 bases lay between the germline ends. Germline lookup yields CDR1 SEHNR and CDR2 FQNEAQ (reference sequence). The CDR3 loop spans 15 amino acids.

V is TRBV6-5 and J is TRBJ2-7, with a tentative D call TRBD2 (6 bases). This CDR3 region has 16 residues. CDR1 is MNHEY, CDR2 SVGAGI, per germline. With 0 bases removed from V and 4 bases from J, the gap between germline ends came to 16 bases. The CDR3 DNA follows: TGTGCCAGCAGTTACTCGGGGTCAGGCGGGATTTACGAGCAGTACTTC. Residues: CASSYSGSGGIYEQYF.

The CDR3 spells CSAYKAYEQYF. The CDR3 DNA is TGCAGTGCCTACAAGGCCTACGAGCAGTACTTC. The chain uses TRBV20-1 and TRBJ2-7; D is uncertain. The CDR3 is made up of 11 amino acids. CDR1 is DFQATT, CDR2 SNEGSKA, per germline (reference sequence). The germline V and J ends were trimmed by 6 bases and 2 bases, with 8 bases remaining between them.

This clone was seen more than once but under ten times. This chain uses TRBV25-1 with TRBJ1-4; 8 bases fit TRBD1. V was clipped by 1 base and J by 6 bases; unmatched bases: 7. Per the germline V gene, CDR1 is MGHDK and CDR2 is SYGVNS. This CDR3 is 16 amino acids long. CDR3: CASSESGTGGYEKLFF. CDR3 DNA: TGTGCCAGCAGTGAATCGGGGACAGGAGGTTATGAAAAACTGTTTTTT.

The chain links TRBV9 to TRBJ2-3; 8 nucleotides agree with TRBD1. V was pared by 4 bases and J by 6 bases, with 7 bases of the junction left unmatched. Germline CDR1 is SGDLS and CDR2 is YYNGEE. The CDR3 has 14 amino acids. The CDR3 coding sequence is TGTGCCAGCAGCCCGGGACAGGCAAGGGATACGCAGTATTTT. It codes for CASSPGQARDTQYF.

The chain combines TRBV19 with TRBJ2-5, with D hard to call. This CDR3 region has 12 residues. Germline V gene data show CDR1 as LNHDA and CDR2 as SQIVND (reference sequence). The V end was cut by 3 bases, the J end by 4 bases, with 6 bases between. CDR3 sequence (DNA): TGTGCCAGTAGTATCGGAAGAGAGACCCAGTACTTC. Amino acid sequence: CASSIGRETQYF.

The chain uses TRBV18 and TRBJ2-7; 9 bases align to TRBD1. V dropped 3 bases and J dropped 4; count of bases not matched to a gene: 4. Per germline, CDR1 KGHSH and CDR2 LQKENI. The CDR3 length is 14 residues. CDR3 protein: CASSPGQGEYEQYF. The CDR3 bases are TGTGCCAGCTCACCGGGACAGGGAGAGTACGAGCAGTACTTC. The entire variable domain, with the rest obtained from reference TRBV18 and TRBJ2-7, is as follows: NAGVMQNPRHLVRRRGQEARLRCSPMKGHSHVYWYRQLPEEGLKFMVYLQKENIIDESGMPKERFSAEFPKEGPSILRIQQVVRGDSAAYFCASSPGQGEYEQYFGPGTRLTVT.

The rearrangement joins TRBV19 to TRBJ1-2; D remains ambiguous. The V end lost 11 bases, the J end lost 2 bases, and 12 bases lay between the germline ends. This CDR3 is 12 amino acids long. Germline CDR1 is LNHDA and CDR2 is SQIVND (reference sequence). CDR3 coding DNA: TGTGCCGGGAGTCGAGAAAACTATGGCTACACCTTC. This codes for CAGSRENYGYTF.

V and J are TRBV15 and TRBJ1-1; the match to TRBD1 covers 11 bases. Germline-derived CDR1 and CDR2 are LNHNV and YYDKDF (reference sequence). Trimming removed 3 bases from V and 10 bases from J; junction bases left unmatched: 7. The CDR3 runs 14 residues. The DNA for the CDR3 is TGTGCCACCAGCAGTGGGGACAGGGGGTTTGTAGCTTTCTTT. Amino acids: CATSSGDRGFVAFF.

The chain links TRBV5-1 to TRBJ2-3; tentatively, D is TRBD2 (5 bases). Trimming shortened V by 0 bases and J by 1 base, and 12 bases separated the two germline ends. The CDR3 extends over 16 amino acids. Germline CDR1 is SGHRS and CDR2 is YFSETQ. The DNA of the CDR3 is TGCGCCAGCAGCTTGGAAGGTACTAGTTGCACAGATACGCAGTATTTT. It specifies CASSLEGTSCTDTQYF. The full variable domain, rest sourced from reference TRBV5-1 and TRBJ2-3, is KAGVTQTPRYLIKTRGQQVTLSCSPISGHRSVSWYQQTPGQGLQFLFEYFSETQRNKGNFPGRFSGRQFSNSRSEMNVSTLELGDSALYLCASSLEGTSCTDTQYFGPGTRLTVL.

The V gene is TRBV28, the J gene TRBJ2-3, with D perhaps matching TRBD1 (7 bases). The CDR3 totals 13 residues. Germline V lookup: CDR1 MDHEN, CDR2 SYDVKM. Trimming removed 8 bases from V and 4 bases from J, with 13 bases in between. The CDR3 is CASLGGTADTQYF. The CDR3 DNA reads as TGTGCCAGCCTCGGCGGGACAGCAGATACGCAGTATTTT.

The chain couples TRBV9 to TRBJ1-1; 7 nucleotides align to TRBD1. V was pared by 0 bases and J by 0 bases, with 5 bases of the junction left unmatched. In germline, CDR1 is SGDLS, CDR2 YYNGEE. The CDR3 has 16 amino acids. CDR3 nucleotide sequence: TGTGCCAGCAGCGTAGTAGGGGGCGCGATGAACACTGAAGCTTTCTTT. It encodes CASSVVGGAMNTEAFF.

V is TRBV5-4 and J is TRBJ2-1; possible D gene TRBD2, 6 bases. CDR1 is SGHNT, CDR2 YYREEE, per germline (reference sequence). V lost 10 bases to trimming and J lost 9 bases, with 26 bases between them. This CDR3 spans 15 amino acids. The DNA of the CDR3 is TGTGCCGGAACTCAGGAGGGAGCGTATTTAAGTGAGCAGTTCTTC. Its protein is CAGTQEGAYLSEQFF.